This record looks at one T cell receptor (beta chain) sequence and its context. These data originate in a study of sequential checkpoint blockade in melanoma. Study background: Arm A got nivolumab then ipilimumab; arm B the reverse, 1:1. Both treatment sequences were followed by maintenance nivolumab.

Assay used: immunoSEQ multiplex PCR; TCRdb lists only in-frame clones, some missing. The table records 10,000 or so clones, around 73% of them present only once. The CDR3 extends over 15 amino acids. V dropped 6 bases and J dropped 5; count of bases not matched to a gene: 11. Germline V gene sequence: CDR1 MNHNS, CDR2 SASEGT. Treatment specified: randomized to nivolumab then ipilimumab (arm A) or the reverse (arm B). Patients had received no earlier DNA-damaging chemotherapy. PBMC sorting kept live CD3+CD8+ cells without CD19 or CD56. The starting material was CD8+ T cells sorted from blood (inferred from file names), obtained from a patient given nivolumab and ipilimumab in sequence. The rearrangement joins TRBV6-1 to TRBJ1-2, with 8 bases lining up with TRBD1. The TCR sequence derives from a human donor with melanoma. Here the CDR3 reads CASSAGQGARYGYTF. The CDR3 DNA sequence: TGTGCCAGCAGCGCCGGACAGGGAGCGCGATATGGCTACACCTTC.